This T cell receptor beta chain is from a study of early T cells in non-severe SARS-CoV-2 infection. The study's findings and limits: Matching against VDJdb likely underestimated virus-specific expansions, favoring anti-spike CD8.

This clonotype was observed many times. Its antigen is still unknown. Germline V gives CDR1 DFQATT, CDR2 SNEGSKA (reference sequence). The V gene lost 4 bases and the J gene lost 2 bases, with 15 bases spanning the gap. The length of the CDR3 is 14 residues. TCRdb re-derived calls from the 5' RACE reads in MiXCR, one entry per CDR3 protein. The data show tens of thousands of distinct CDR3 sequences, with just under 4.5% seen just once and around 19% held by the top ten. Sequenced material: whole blood. The rearrangement links TRBV20-1 to TRBJ2-7, with no clear D. This sequence originates from an adult who was a healthcare worker with PCR-confirmed SARS-CoV-2 infection or an uninfected control (not recorded which). This CDR3 is CSATPDWLTYEQYF. CDR3 bases: TGCAGTGCTACTCCCGACTGGCTCACCTACGAGCAGTACTTC.